These 9 T cell receptor beta chains were all obtained from the same sample, sequenced in a study of control samples from healthy donors and cancer patients. Profiling relied on immunoSEQ multiplex PCR, and the TCRdb table lists in-frame clones only, not all of them. The table lists approximately 50,000 clones, around 87% of them singletons. Input material: PBMCs. The receptors were sampled from a woman aged 60-70 years with lung cancer.

The chain links TRBV28 to TRBJ2-1, with 9 bases fitting TRBD1. The V and J ends lost 3 bases and 5 bases, in that order; junction bases with no gene match: 2. Germline CDR1 and CDR2: MDHEN and SYDVKM. The CDR3 is 14 residues long. CDR3 bases: TGTGCCAGCAGTTTGGGACAGGGAAACAATGAGCAGTTCTTC. It translates to CASSLGQGNNEQFF.

V usage is TRBV6-2 or TRBV6-3 and J usage is TRBJ2-7; D ambiguous. With 2 bases removed from V and 12 bases from J, the gap between germline ends came to 17 bases. This CDR3 is 13 amino acids long. Germline values: CDR1 MNHEY, CDR2 SVGEGT. The DNA of the CDR3 is TGTGCCAGCAGTTACGCCACCTCTCACTGGCTGTACTTC. It yields the protein CASSYATSHWLYF.

The chain is built from TRBV15 and TRBJ1-6, with 12 bases lining up with TRBD1. Germline V gene sequence: CDR1 LNHNV, CDR2 YYDKDF (reference sequence). The CDR3 runs to 15 residues. Trimming cost V 1 base and J 14 bases; bases outside gene matches: 6. CDR3 region: CATSRGGTGGSALHF. CDR3 bases: TGTGCCACCAGCAGAGGTGGGACAGGGGGCTCAGCCCTCCACTTT.

J is TRBJ1-1 and V is TRBV3-1 (or the pseudogene TRBV3-2); D may be TRBD1 (5 bases). Trimming left V 4 bases short and J 1 base short, with 10 bases between. Germline-derived CDR1 and CDR2 are LGHDT and YNNKEL (reference sequence). The length of the CDR3 is 14 residues. CDR3 region: CASSLLDRNTEAFF. The CDR3 coding sequence is TGTGCCAGCAGCCTACTCGACAGGAACACTGAAGCTTTCTTT.

The V gene is TRBV2, the J gene TRBJ1-5; tentatively, D is TRBD1 (5 bases). The germline V gene has CDR1 SNHLY and CDR2 FYNNEI. V lost 0 bases, J lost 7 bases, and 13 bases lay in between. CDR3 length equals 15 residues. In DNA, the CDR3 is TGTGCCAGCAGTGAAGCGTGGGGGGTGATGCAGCCCCAGCATTTT. The encoded protein is CASSEAWGVMQPQHF.

This clone came up a few times. The chain carries TRBV4-1 and TRBJ1-5; D remains ambiguous. Germline values: CDR1 MGHRA, CDR2 YSYEKL. This CDR3 has 15 amino acids. Trimming took off 3 bases at V and 1 base at J, with 10 bases between the two ends. The CDR3 here is CASSQFHPSNQPQHF. For the CDR3, the DNA is TGCGCCAGCAGCCAGTTCCACCCCAGCAATCAGCCCCAGCATTTT.

V and J are TRBV19 and TRBJ1-2; possibly TRBD1 for D (6 bases). CDR3 length equals 16 residues. Germline lookup yields CDR1 LNHDA and CDR2 SQIVND (reference sequence). V lost 2 bases and J 4 bases, leaving 17 bases between the germline ends. CDR3 DNA: TGTGCCAGTAGTATAACATATGACGGGACACCCTATGGCTACACCTTC. It yields the protein CASSITYDGTPYGYTF.

CDR3 protein: CASSVGRGAYDYGYTF. The CDR3 DNA sequence: TGTGCCAGCAGCGTAGGACGGGGGGCATACGACTATGGCTACACCTTC. V is TRBV9 and J is TRBJ1-2, with D maybe TRBD1 (6 bases). This CDR3 comprises 16 residues. In germline, CDR1 is SGDLS, CDR2 YYNGEE. The V end lost 0 bases, the J end lost 3 bases, and 15 bases lay between the germline ends.

This clone appeared a few times. The rearrangement uses TRBV2 and TRBJ1-1; 7 bases are shared with TRBD1. Trimming took 8 bases from V and 6 from J; bases not matched to a gene: 9. Germline V gene lookup returns CDR1 SNHLY and CDR2 FYNNEI. The CDR3 has 13 residues. In nucleotides, the CDR3 is TGTGCCAGCGGAAGTACAGGGGTGGCTGAAGCTTTCTTT. As protein: CASGSTGVAEAFF.